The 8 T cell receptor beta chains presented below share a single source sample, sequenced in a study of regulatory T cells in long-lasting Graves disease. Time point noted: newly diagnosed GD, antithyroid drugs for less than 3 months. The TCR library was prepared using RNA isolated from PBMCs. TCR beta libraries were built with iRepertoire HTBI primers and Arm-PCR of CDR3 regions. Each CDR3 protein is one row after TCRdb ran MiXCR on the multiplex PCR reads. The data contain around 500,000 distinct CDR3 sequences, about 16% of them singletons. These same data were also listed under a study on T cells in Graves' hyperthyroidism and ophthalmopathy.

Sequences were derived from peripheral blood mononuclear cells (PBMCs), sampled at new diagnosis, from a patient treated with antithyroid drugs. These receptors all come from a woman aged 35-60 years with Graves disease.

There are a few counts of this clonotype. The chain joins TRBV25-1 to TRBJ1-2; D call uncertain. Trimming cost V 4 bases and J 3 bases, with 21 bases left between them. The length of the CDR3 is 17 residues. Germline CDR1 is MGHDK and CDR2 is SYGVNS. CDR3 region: CASSGVRTHEPHYGYTF. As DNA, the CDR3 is TGTGCCAGCAGTGGAGTGCGGACCCACGAACCACACTATGGCTACACCTTC.

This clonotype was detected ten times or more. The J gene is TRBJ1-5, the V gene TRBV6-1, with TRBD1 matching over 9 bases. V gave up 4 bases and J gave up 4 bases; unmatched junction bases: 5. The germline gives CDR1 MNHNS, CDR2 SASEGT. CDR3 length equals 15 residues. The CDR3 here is CASSGNGQGNQPQHF. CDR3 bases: TGTGCCAGCAGTGGAAATGGACAGGGGAATCAGCCCCAGCATTTT.

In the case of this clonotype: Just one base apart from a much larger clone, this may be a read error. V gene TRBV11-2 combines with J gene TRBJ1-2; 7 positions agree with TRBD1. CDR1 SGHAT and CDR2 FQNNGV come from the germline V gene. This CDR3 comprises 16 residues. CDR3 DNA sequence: TGTGCCAGCAGCTTAGAGCGGACAGGTATTCCCTATGGCTGCACCTTC. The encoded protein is CASSLERTGIPYGCTF.

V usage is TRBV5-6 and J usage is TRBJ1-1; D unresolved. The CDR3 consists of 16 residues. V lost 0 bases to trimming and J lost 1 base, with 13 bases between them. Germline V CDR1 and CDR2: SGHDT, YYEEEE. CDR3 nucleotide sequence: TGTGCCAGCAGCTTGGAGAACAGTTCCCCGAACACTGAAGCTTTCTTT. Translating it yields CASSLENSSPNTEAFF.

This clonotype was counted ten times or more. CDR3 coding DNA: TGTGCCAGCAGCAACAGCGGGGGACGCTACAATGAGCAGTTCTTC. As protein: CASSNSGGRYNEQFF. This chain uses TRBV3-1 with TRBJ2-1; 8 bases agree with TRBD2. Looked up from germline, CDR1 is LGHDT and CDR2 is YNNKEL (reference sequence). This CDR3 region has 15 residues. Trimming cost V 5 bases and J 3 bases; bases outside gene matches: 6.

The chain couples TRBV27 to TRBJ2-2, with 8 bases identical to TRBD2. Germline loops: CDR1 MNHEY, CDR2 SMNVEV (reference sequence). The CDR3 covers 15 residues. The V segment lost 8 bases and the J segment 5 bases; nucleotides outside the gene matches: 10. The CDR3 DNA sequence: TGTGCCAGCGGCCAGAGACTAGCGAGGACCGGGGAGCTGTTTTTT. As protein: CASGQRLARTGELFF.

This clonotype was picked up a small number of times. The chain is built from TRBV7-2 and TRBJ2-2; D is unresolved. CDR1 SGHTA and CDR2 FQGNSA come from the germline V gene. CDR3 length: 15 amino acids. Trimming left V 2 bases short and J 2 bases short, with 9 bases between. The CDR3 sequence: CASSLITANTGELFF. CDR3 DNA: TGTGCCAGCAGCTTAATAACAGCTAACACCGGGGAGCTGTTTTTT.

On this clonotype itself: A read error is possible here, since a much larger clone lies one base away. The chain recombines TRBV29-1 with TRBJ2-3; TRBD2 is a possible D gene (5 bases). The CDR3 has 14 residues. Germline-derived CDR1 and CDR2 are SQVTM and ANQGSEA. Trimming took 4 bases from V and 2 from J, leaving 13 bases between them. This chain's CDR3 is CSVASSSNTDTQYF. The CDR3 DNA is TGCAGCGTTGCGTCTAGCAGTAACACAGATACGCAGTATTTT.